This T cell receptor beta chain derives from a study of blood T cell repertoires in COVID-19. The overall study: Specimens from acute and convalescent COVID-19 originated in the United States, Italy and Spain. The analysed material was cDNA or gDNA that came from T cells, B-cell-depleted T cells, or PBMCs.

Original handling: Nucleated cell number was recorded as an estimate derived from reference gene primer amplification. Profiled with immunoSEQ multiplex PCR; TCRdb holds only in-frame clones, not every one. The V and J calls and the clone size are those of that table, but D and trimming were determined from the DNA. The sample contains some 290,000 clones, about nine tenths of which appear only once. Enrollment of patients from Seattle took place during active infection, with longitudinal follow-up. This sequence originates from a woman aged 25 to 39 with COVID-19, enrolled during active disease. The specimen was peripheral blood.

This chain's CDR3 is CASSQGTEAFF. The CDR3 nucleotides are TGTGCCAGCAGCCAGGGAACTGAAGCTTTCTTT. The rearrangement links TRBV12-3 or TRBV12-4 to TRBJ1-1; TRBD1 is a possible D gene (5 bases). Trimming cost V 6 bases and J 5 bases, with 7 bases left between them. CDR3 size: 11 residues.